Listed here are 11 T cell receptor beta chains from one sample, sequenced in a study of T cell responses to AZD1222 COVID-19 vaccine. Profiled with immunoSEQ multiplex PCR; TCRdb holds only in-frame clones, not every one. The sample comprises some 60,000 clones, approximately 80% of which are singletons, and 15% to 25% rests with the top ten. Specimen: peripheral blood, collected on day 0 of AZD1222 vaccination. These receptors came from an adult in good health.

The chain combines TRBV29-1 with TRBJ2-5; D not resolved. V lost 7 bases, J lost 3 bases, and 12 bases lay in between. CDR3 length: 12 amino acids. Germline CDR1 reads SQVTM; CDR2 reads ANQGSEA. CDR3 protein: CSGWGPEETQYF. The CDR3 DNA follows: TGCAGCGGGTGGGGTCCCGAAGAGACCCAGTACTTC. The variable domain in full, completed from reference TRBV29-1 and TRBJ2-5, reads SAVISQKPSRDICQRGTSLTIQCQVDSQVTMMFWYRQQPGQSLTLIATANQGSEATYESGFVIDKFPISRPNLTFSTLTVSNMSPEDSSIYLCSGWGPEETQYFGPGTRLLVL.

This chain links TRBV29-1 with TRBJ1-1; the D gene is possibly TRBD1 (6 bases). The CDR3 has 11 amino acids. CDR1 SQVTM and CDR2 ANQGSEA come from the germline V gene. Trimming pared 7 bases from V and 5 bases from J, leaving 11 bases between. CDR3 coding DNA: TGCAGCGCCGGGACACGGACTGAAGCTTTCTTT. Residues: CSAGTRTEAFF.

This clone was found once. The genes are TRBV4-3 and TRBJ2-7, with 7 bases identical to TRBD2. Germline CDR1 LGHNA, CDR2 YSLEER. The ends lost 0 bases at V and 7 bases at J; junction bases unmatched: 12. The CDR3 has 16 amino acids. For the CDR3, the DNA is TGCGCCAGCAGCCAAGATCATAGCGGGTGGGTCCTGGAGCAGTACTTC. It encodes CASSQDHSGWVLEQYF.

This chain joins TRBV6-1 and TRBJ1-2, with D perhaps matching TRBD1 (5 bases). CDR3 length equals 15 residues. V was clipped by 1 base and J by 1 base, with 10 bases between them. From germline, CDR1 is MNHNS and CDR2 SASEGT. This chain's CDR3 is CASSEGPGLNYGYTF. CDR3 sequence (DNA): TGTGCCAGCAGTGAAGGCCCGGGACTTAACTATGGCTACACCTTC.

V is TRBV28 and J is TRBJ2-1; TRBD1 matches at 8 bases. Trimming took 7 bases from V and 8 from J; bases not matched to a gene: 7. The CDR3 is made up of 13 amino acids. Per the germline V gene, CDR1 is MDHEN and CDR2 is SYDVKM. Written as DNA, the CDR3 is TGTGCCAGCAACCCAGGGGGCTTGGATGAGCAGTTCTTC. It is translated as CASNPGGLDEQFF.

This clone has more than one count but fewer than ten. The chain combines TRBV10-3 with TRBJ2-7; D is possibly TRBD2 (6 bases). The V gene's germline CDR1 is ENHRY and CDR2 SYGVKD. The CDR3 has 15 amino acids. V was cut by 2 bases and J by 4 bases, with 15 bases left in between. The CDR3 bases are TGTGCCATCAGTGAGGGTGGCGGGGCCAATTACGAGCAGTACTTC. Protein sequence: CAISEGGGANYEQYF.

J is TRBJ2-2 and V is TRBV7-3; D possibly corresponds to TRBD1 (6 bases). Trimming removed 5 bases at V and 1 base at J, with 11 bases between. CDR1 is SGHTA, CDR2 FQGTGA, per germline. CDR3 length equals 15 residues. The CDR3 DNA is TGTGCCAGCAGCGCGCGGACAGAGAACACCGGGGAGCTGTTTTTT. It codes for CASSARTENTGELFF.

The rearrangement links TRBV7-8 to TRBJ1-5; D might be TRBD1 (5 bases). The V and J ends lost 2 bases and 7 bases respectively, with 15 bases between them. This CDR3 contains 15 residues. In germline, CDR1 is SGHVS, CDR2 FQNEAQ. This CDR3 reads CASSLRRGIGQPQHF. Written as DNA, the CDR3 is TGTGCCAGCAGCTTAAGGAGGGGTATCGGACAGCCCCAGCATTTT. The full variable domain, its missing parts supplied by reference TRBV7-8 and TRBJ1-5, is GAGVSQSPRYKVAKRGQDVALRCDPISGHVSLFWYQQALGQGPEFLTYFQNEAQLDKSGLPSDRFFAERPEGSVSTLKIQRTQQEDSAVYLCASSLRRGIGQPQHFGDGTRLSIL.

The chain uses TRBV29-1 and TRBJ1-4, with D perhaps matching TRBD1 (5 bases). This CDR3 is 13 amino acids long. The V gene's germline CDR1 is SQVTM and CDR2 ANQGSEA. V lost 3 bases and J lost 4, with 9 bases in between. CDR3 DNA: TGCAGCGTTGATGACAGCCTTAATGAAAAACTGTTTTTT. Protein sequence: CSVDDSLNEKLFF.

The rearrangement links TRBV5-6 to TRBJ2-2, with D unclear. The CDR3 extends over 13 amino acids. V dropped 1 base and J dropped 5 bases, with 6 bases sitting between them. Looked up from germline, CDR1 is SGHDT and CDR2 is YYEEEE. Written as DNA, the CDR3 is TGTGCCAGCAGCTTGCAGGTAACCGGGGAGCTGTTTTTT. Its protein is CASSLQVTGELFF.

The chain employs TRBV20-1 and TRBJ2-3, with D perhaps matching TRBD1 or TRBD2 (6 bases each). Deletions cut 3 bases from V and 4 bases from J, with 17 bases between. CDR3 length: 15 amino acids. The germline V gene encodes CDR1 DFQATT and CDR2 SNEGSKA (reference sequence). CDR3 sequence (DNA): TGCAGTGCTAGTGATCAAGGAGGGGGGCCAGATACGCAGTATTTT. It codes for CSASDQGGGPDTQYF.